These T cell receptor beta chains were read from a single sample in a study of cytomegalovirus exposure and HLA in healthy donors. The table came from immunoSEQ multiplex PCR; TCRdb's copy has only in-frame clones and leaves some out. The table includes around 170,000 clones, about three quarters detected once. The specimen sequenced was PBMCs. The receptors derive from a man aged 40-55 years in good health and CMV-seronegative. The CDR3 runs from the conserved cysteine through the conserved F or W. The listing skips clone size in some rows; elsewhere it reads once, few, many or a size class.

v_gene: TRBV11-2; abundance: -; j_gene: TRBJ1-2; CDR3aa: CASSLDGNGYTF
v_gene: TRBV7-9; abundance: -; j_gene: TRBJ2-3; CDR3aa: CSSSLPKERTEVDTQYF
v_gene: TRBV4-3; abundance: -; j_gene: TRBJ2-5; CDR3aa: CASSQLTQAGGGQTQYF
v_gene: TRBV7-6; abundance: -; j_gene: -; CDR3aa: CASSSRTGPLYEQYF
v_gene: TRBV11-2; abundance: -; j_gene: TRBJ2-2; CDR3aa: CASSLGPENTGELFF
v_gene: TRBV7-9; abundance: -; j_gene: TRBJ1-1; CDR3aa: CASSEPRNTEAFF
v_gene: TRBV7-8; abundance: -; j_gene: TRBJ2-2; CDR3aa: CASSQKSTGELFF
v_gene: TRBV7-7; abundance: -; j_gene: TRBJ2-1; CDR3aa: CASSLGGLDNEQFF
v_gene: TRBV30; abundance: -; j_gene: TRBJ2-2; CDR3aa: CAWSASNTGELFF
v_gene: TRBV30; abundance: -; j_gene: TRBJ2-5; CDR3aa: CAWSVQPSGDGSDQYF
v_gene: TRBV5-6; abundance: -; j_gene: TRBJ2-7; CDR3aa: CASSTGQGSYEQYF
v_gene: TRBV6-1; abundance: few; j_gene: TRBJ1-4; CDR3aa: CASSETGPNEKLFF
v_gene: TRBV10-3; abundance: -; j_gene: TRBJ2-2; CDR3aa: CAISESKASNTGELFF
v_gene: TRBV7-9; abundance: -; j_gene: TRBJ1-1; CDR3aa: CASSLDGIRESFF
v_gene: TRBV5-1; abundance: -; j_gene: TRBJ1-4; CDR3aa: CASSSDRVGEKLFF
v_gene: TRBV10-3; abundance: -; j_gene: TRBJ2-2; CDR3aa: CAIRDRDYYTGELFF
v_gene: TRBV7-9; abundance: -; j_gene: TRBJ1-5; CDR3aa: CASSLDSQPQHF
v_gene: TRBV30; abundance: once; j_gene: TRBJ1-1; CDR3aa: CAWSGTAPFKAFF
v_gene: TRBV18; abundance: -; j_gene: TRBJ1-2; CDR3aa: CASSPPGAGYTF
v_gene: TRBV7-9; abundance: -; j_gene: TRBJ2-2; CDR3aa: CASSSGGAGGELFF
v_gene: TRBV11-3; abundance: -; j_gene: TRBJ2-6; CDR3aa: CASSLDYERVRSGANVLTF
v_gene: TRBV7-9; abundance: -; j_gene: TRBJ2-3; CDR3aa: CASSYRQGWVDTQYF
v_gene: TRBV10-3; abundance: -; j_gene: TRBJ2-1; CDR3aa: CAISESQLAGGKNEQFF
v_gene: TRBV29-1; abundance: -; j_gene: TRBJ2-5; CDR3aa: CSVEDGRGPETQYF
v_gene: TRBV28; abundance: -; j_gene: TRBJ2-7; CDR3aa: CASSQGQGAREQYF
v_gene: TRBV14; abundance: -; j_gene: TRBJ1-2; CDR3aa: CASSLNGGNYGYTF
v_gene: TRBV29-1; abundance: -; j_gene: TRBJ1-5; CDR3aa: CSVLRDWDQPQHF
v_gene: TRBV10-1; abundance: -; j_gene: TRBJ2-2; CDR3aa: CASSRDSNTGELFF
v_gene: TRBV5-1; abundance: -; j_gene: TRBJ1-1; CDR3aa: CASSLEGEWNTEAFF
v_gene: TRBV7-2; abundance: -; j_gene: TRBJ2-3; CDR3aa: CASSPVGGASTDTQYF
v_gene: TRBV7-3; abundance: -; j_gene: TRBJ1-2; CDR3aa: CASSLGTGVGYTF
v_gene: TRBV5-1; abundance: -; j_gene: TRBJ2-7; CDR3aa: CASRPAAGTRSLEQYF
v_gene: TRBV30; abundance: -; j_gene: TRBJ2-6; CDR3aa: CAWSAAGANVLTF
v_gene: TRBV12-5; abundance: -; j_gene: TRBJ1-2; CDR3aa: CAIYGGDYDYGYTF
v_gene: TRBV7-9; abundance: -; j_gene: TRBJ1-4; CDR3aa: CASSLGQGPVLNEKLFF
v_gene: TRBV5-1; abundance: -; j_gene: TRBJ2-7; CDR3aa: CASKFTGGGSYEQYF
v_gene: TRBV27; abundance: -; j_gene: TRBJ1-1; CDR3aa: CASSPLPGGNTEAFF
v_gene: TRBV6-6; abundance: -; j_gene: TRBJ1-5; CDR3aa: CASSGTGLQHF
v_gene: TRBV28; abundance: -; j_gene: TRBJ2-7; CDR3aa: CASRFEGSYEQYF
v_gene: TRBV16; abundance: -; j_gene: TRBJ2-5; CDR3aa: CASSPLTDEETQYF
v_gene: TRBV5-5; abundance: -; j_gene: TRBJ2-6; CDR3aa: CASSSSGARLNSGANVLTF
v_gene: TRBV19; abundance: few; j_gene: TRBJ2-1; CDR3aa: CASSIFTGGSYNEQFF
v_gene: TRBV30; abundance: -; j_gene: TRBJ1-1; CDR3aa: CAWSGQGNTEAFF
v_gene: TRBV25-1; abundance: -; j_gene: TRBJ1-1; CDR3aa: CASSDPTGDTEAFF
v_gene: TRBV5-3; abundance: -; j_gene: TRBJ2-7; CDR3aa: CARAEGQGPYEQYF
v_gene: TRBV7-9; abundance: -; j_gene: TRBJ1-3; CDR3aa: CASSVQGLGNTIYF
v_gene: TRBV7-2; abundance: -; j_gene: TRBJ2-1; CDR3aa: CASSPRKSSYNEQFF
v_gene: TRBV6-5; abundance: -; j_gene: TRBJ1-1; CDR3aa: CASTTGSGSTEAFF
v_gene: TRBV11-2; abundance: -; j_gene: -; CDR3aa: CASSFRQGLVYEQYF
v_gene: TRBV7-2; abundance: -; j_gene: TRBJ2-7; CDR3aa: CASSLQASGGGEQYF
v_gene: TRBV19; abundance: once; j_gene: TRBJ1-2; CDR3aa: CASSYGNYGYTF
v_gene: TRBV9; abundance: -; j_gene: TRBJ2-6; CDR3aa: CASSVPRSGANVLTF
v_gene: TRBV5-4; abundance: -; j_gene: TRBJ2-5; CDR3aa: CASSYGGQETQYF
v_gene: TRBV6-1; abundance: -; j_gene: TRBJ2-5; CDR3aa: CAFGWGGRETQYF
v_gene: TRBV19; abundance: few; j_gene: TRBJ2-1; CDR3aa: CASLQRGHSYNEQFF
v_gene: TRBV11-3; abundance: -; j_gene: TRBJ2-6; CDR3aa: CASSLGSSGANVLTF
v_gene: TRBV6-5; abundance: few; j_gene: TRBJ2-7; CDR3aa: CASSLAGLSYEQYF
v_gene: TRBV5-1; abundance: -; j_gene: TRBJ1-1; CDR3aa: CASSKTGGNTEAFF
v_gene: TRBV7-8; abundance: few; j_gene: TRBJ2-7; CDR3aa: CASSLVGSSYEQYF